The present T cell receptor beta chain was sequenced within a study of T cell responses to AZD1222 COVID-19 vaccine. Study-level findings and limits: Donors, mostly white British, included more females; clonal diversity was possibly underestimated. Seropositive status at baseline applied to only six AZD1222 recipients.

The assay was immunoSEQ multiplex PCR, and TCRdb's table has in-frame clones only and misses some. Of around 130,000 clones detected, more than 85% appear once; the ten largest clones hold 5.4%. V gave up 5 bases and J gave up 7 bases, with 18 bases separating them. The germline gives CDR1 SGHNT, CDR2 YYREEE (reference sequence). The CDR3 sequence is 14 residues long. About this clone itself: The antigen is undetermined.

This TCR came from an adult in good health. The sequenced sample was peripheral blood, obtained on day 0 of AZD1222 vaccination. The chain recombines TRBV5-4 with TRBJ1-1, with D perhaps TRBD1 (6 bases). The DNA for the CDR3 is TGTGCCAGCAGACCTGCTGGGGGGCCAGGTGAAGCTTTCTTT. It encodes CASRPAGGPGEAFF.